This T cell receptor beta chain was found in a study of OX40 agonist ivuxolimab in advanced cancers. For context, the study as a whole: Ivuxolimab, which targeted the costimulatory receptor OX40 (CD134), was an agonistic, fully human IgG2 monoclonal antibody. Intravenous ivuxolimab was administered to patients every 2 weeks at six dose levels: 0.01, 0.1, 0.3, 1.5, 3 and 10 mg/kg. Of the approximately 54 patients in dose escalation, about 20 had hepatocellular carcinoma, about 15 had melanoma, 9 had renal cell carcinoma and 9 had head and neck cancer. A male proportion of roughly 85% and a mean age of approximately 61 years, ranging from about 20 to 80, were recorded for the dose-escalation cohort. Prior anti-PD-1, anti-PD-L1 or anti-CTLA-4 therapy was permitted, and checkpoint inhibitors had been received by around 39% of dose-escalation patients. Partial responses occurred in three dose-escalation patients, of whom one had hepatocellular carcinoma and two had cutaneous melanoma. Peripheral TCRbeta sequencing aimed to test whether ivuxolimab altered TCR sequence diversity and caused clonal T-cell expansion. The monotherapy dose-escalation portion (N of about 50 patients) of the phase I ivuxolimab trial is reported in the paper. The research as a whole found: In the 0.1-3.0 mg/kg groups, partial responders were among the patients with the lowest normalized peripheral clonal expansion, particularly in CD8+ T cells. Low levels of normalized T-cell clonal expansion were also shown by some nonresponding patients. Which antigens the clonally expanded peripheral T cells were specific for was not determined. At doses of 0.1 to 3.0 mg/kg, clonal expansion of both CD4+ and CD8+ blood T cells was observed from baseline to week 6. After ivuxolimab, expanded clones were on average more numerous among CD8+ T cells than among CD4+ T cells.

Via the germline V gene (reference sequence), CDR1 is SGHNT and CDR2 YYREEE. Spanning cysteine to phenylalanine, the CDR3 consists of 15 amino acids. CDR3 DNA only is kept here, 45 bases in frame from base 1. The junction shows trimming of 4 bases on V and 1 base on J, and the gene matches do not reach 4 bases of it. About this clone itself: Its antigen target is currently unknown. No base quality information exists; no much larger clone differs at one position.

For sequencing of the TCRbeta CDR3 region, genomic DNA was extracted from the sorted cells. The immunoSEQ Assay was used for sequencing of TCRbeta CDR3 regions. TCRdb mirrors the immuneACCESS table, restricted to in-frame sequences. Some clones are absent from its copies; in checked studies, under half trace to an unresolved V gene, and the reason for the others is unknown. This sample holds 70,000 to 75,000 clones; 88% were observed only once. The ten largest clonotypes hold 2.5% to 3% of the sample. The trial excluded patients who had a history of autoimmune disease or were on systemic immunosuppression. Peripheral blood for TCR sequencing was collected from all dose cohorts at baseline, on cycle 4 day 1, and on cycle 7 day 1. The samples were drawn from a first-in-human, open-label, multicenter phase I dose-escalation trial of ivuxolimab. Adults with locally advanced or metastatic head and neck squamous cell, hepatocellular, melanoma or renal cell carcinoma were enrolled in the trial. Before TCR sequencing, CD4+ T cells and CD8+ T cells were sorted from peripheral blood as separate populations.

The source of this sequence is an adult with an advanced solid tumor such as melanoma, head and neck, liver or kidney cancer. The chain was built from TRBV5-4 and TRBJ2-2; 7 middle bases align to TRBD1. The sequenced sample was CD4+ or CD8+ T cells sorted from blood, obtained in a trial of the OX40 agonist ivuxolimab. The DNA sequence is TGTGCCAGCAGCGCCGGGACAGTGAACACCGGGGAGCTGTTTTTT. Translated, it gives CASSAGTVNTGELFF.